This T cell receptor (beta chain) was profiled in a study of T cell responses to AZD1222 COVID-19 vaccine. The wider study: Second-dose timings of about 4 or about 12 weeks were pooled. The study's findings and limits: All repertoire sampling was performed exclusively after the peak T cell response. With dominance at 160-218 and 743-854, vaccine-associated CD4 TCRs spanned spike.

Method: immunoSEQ multiplex PCR; TCRdb's copy keeps in-frame clones and lacks some. The sample has approximately 190,000 clones, just over 90% seen once; the top ten hold 0.99%. About this clone: Its antigen remains unknown.

This CDR3 contains 14 residues. Germline loops: CDR1 SGHNT, CDR2 YYREEE (reference sequence). V dropped 4 bases and J dropped 3 bases, with 14 bases sitting between them. The chain is built from TRBV5-4 and TRBJ2-7; perhaps TRBD1 as D (5 bases). Sample: peripheral blood, taken on day 0 of AZD1222 vaccination. This clonotype originated in an adult in good health. The CDR3 sequence is CASSMTGADYEQYF. In nucleotides, the CDR3 is TGTGCCAGCAGCATGACTGGGGCAGACTACGAGCAGTACTTC.